The T cell receptor beta chain under discussion was sequenced for a study of shared clonotypes between healthy human individuals. This clone appeared a single time. Antigen specificity is unknown. Sequenced by immunoSEQ multiplex PCR; TCRdb stores in-frame clones only, minus some. The table includes under 1,900,000 clones, 98% detected once. V lost 4 bases, J lost 3 bases, and 16 bases lay in between. Germline V gene data show CDR1 as SGHDN and CDR2 as FVKESK. The CDR3 has 15 amino acids. Study findings and constraints: Generation probabilities of non-shared clonotypes were lower (relative to those shared by all four donors).

The sequence was collected from a man in his thirties or forties in good health. The V call is TRBV14, the J call TRBJ2-7; unclear D gene. The sequenced sample consisted of naive CD4+ T cells sorted from blood. Subset indicated: CD45RA+ positively selected. CDR3 nucleotide sequence: TGTGCCAGCAGCCGTGATGGTCCAGGATACTACGAGCAGTACTTC. Encoded protein: CASSRDGPGYYEQYF.